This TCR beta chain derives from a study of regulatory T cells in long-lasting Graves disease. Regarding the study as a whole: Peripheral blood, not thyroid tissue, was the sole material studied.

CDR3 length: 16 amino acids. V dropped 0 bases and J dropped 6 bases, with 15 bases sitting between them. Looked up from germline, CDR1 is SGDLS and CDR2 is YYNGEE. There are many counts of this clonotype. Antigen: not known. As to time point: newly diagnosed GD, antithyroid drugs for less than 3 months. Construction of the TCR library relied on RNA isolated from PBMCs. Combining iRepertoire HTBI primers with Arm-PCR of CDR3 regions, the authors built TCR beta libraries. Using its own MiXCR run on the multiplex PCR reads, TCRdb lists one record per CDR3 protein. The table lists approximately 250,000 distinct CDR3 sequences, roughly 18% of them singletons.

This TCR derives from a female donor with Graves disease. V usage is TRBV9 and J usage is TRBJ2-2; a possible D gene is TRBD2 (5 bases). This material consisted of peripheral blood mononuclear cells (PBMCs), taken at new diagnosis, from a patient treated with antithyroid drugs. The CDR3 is CASSVAPTRDAGELFF. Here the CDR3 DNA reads TGTGCCAGCAGCGTAGCTCCAACTAGAGACGCCGGGGAGCTGTTTTTT.